Detailed here is one TCR beta chain. This likely comes from a read error, as the CDR3 has no conserved phenylalanine or tryptophan at its end. CDR3 length equals 17 residues. Trimming pared 1 base from V and 3 bases from J, leaving 20 bases between. The germline gives CDR1 GTSNPN, CDR2 SVGIG (reference sequence). TCRB libraries came from RNA via three nested multiplex PCR rounds. In TCRdb, the multiplex PCR reads were re-called with MiXCR into one record per CDR3 protein. Of about 15,000 distinct CDR3 sequences listed, 55% to 75% are singletons. This sample stems from a study of tumor-infiltrating lymphocytes in glioblastoma multiforme.

This rearrangement joins TRBV30 to TRBJ2-3; D unclear. The source of this sequence is a male donor with glioblastoma. Sequences were obtained from brain tumor tissue. The CDR3 bases are TGTGCCTGGAGTGAAATACTCCGGACCGTCGGGACAGATACGCAGTATTAT. It translates to CAWSEILRTVGTDTQYY.